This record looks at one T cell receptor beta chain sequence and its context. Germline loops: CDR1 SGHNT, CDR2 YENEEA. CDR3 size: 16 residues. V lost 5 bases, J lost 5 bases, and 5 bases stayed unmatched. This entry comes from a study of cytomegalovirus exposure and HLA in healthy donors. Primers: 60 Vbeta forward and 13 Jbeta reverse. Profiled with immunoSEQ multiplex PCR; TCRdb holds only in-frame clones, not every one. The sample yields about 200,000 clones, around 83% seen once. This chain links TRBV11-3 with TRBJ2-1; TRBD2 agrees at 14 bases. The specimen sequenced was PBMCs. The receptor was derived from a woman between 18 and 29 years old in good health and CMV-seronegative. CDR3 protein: CASSARTSGGHNEQFF. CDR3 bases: TGTGCCAGCAGCGCGCGGACTAGCGGGGGGCACAATGAGCAGTTCTTC.